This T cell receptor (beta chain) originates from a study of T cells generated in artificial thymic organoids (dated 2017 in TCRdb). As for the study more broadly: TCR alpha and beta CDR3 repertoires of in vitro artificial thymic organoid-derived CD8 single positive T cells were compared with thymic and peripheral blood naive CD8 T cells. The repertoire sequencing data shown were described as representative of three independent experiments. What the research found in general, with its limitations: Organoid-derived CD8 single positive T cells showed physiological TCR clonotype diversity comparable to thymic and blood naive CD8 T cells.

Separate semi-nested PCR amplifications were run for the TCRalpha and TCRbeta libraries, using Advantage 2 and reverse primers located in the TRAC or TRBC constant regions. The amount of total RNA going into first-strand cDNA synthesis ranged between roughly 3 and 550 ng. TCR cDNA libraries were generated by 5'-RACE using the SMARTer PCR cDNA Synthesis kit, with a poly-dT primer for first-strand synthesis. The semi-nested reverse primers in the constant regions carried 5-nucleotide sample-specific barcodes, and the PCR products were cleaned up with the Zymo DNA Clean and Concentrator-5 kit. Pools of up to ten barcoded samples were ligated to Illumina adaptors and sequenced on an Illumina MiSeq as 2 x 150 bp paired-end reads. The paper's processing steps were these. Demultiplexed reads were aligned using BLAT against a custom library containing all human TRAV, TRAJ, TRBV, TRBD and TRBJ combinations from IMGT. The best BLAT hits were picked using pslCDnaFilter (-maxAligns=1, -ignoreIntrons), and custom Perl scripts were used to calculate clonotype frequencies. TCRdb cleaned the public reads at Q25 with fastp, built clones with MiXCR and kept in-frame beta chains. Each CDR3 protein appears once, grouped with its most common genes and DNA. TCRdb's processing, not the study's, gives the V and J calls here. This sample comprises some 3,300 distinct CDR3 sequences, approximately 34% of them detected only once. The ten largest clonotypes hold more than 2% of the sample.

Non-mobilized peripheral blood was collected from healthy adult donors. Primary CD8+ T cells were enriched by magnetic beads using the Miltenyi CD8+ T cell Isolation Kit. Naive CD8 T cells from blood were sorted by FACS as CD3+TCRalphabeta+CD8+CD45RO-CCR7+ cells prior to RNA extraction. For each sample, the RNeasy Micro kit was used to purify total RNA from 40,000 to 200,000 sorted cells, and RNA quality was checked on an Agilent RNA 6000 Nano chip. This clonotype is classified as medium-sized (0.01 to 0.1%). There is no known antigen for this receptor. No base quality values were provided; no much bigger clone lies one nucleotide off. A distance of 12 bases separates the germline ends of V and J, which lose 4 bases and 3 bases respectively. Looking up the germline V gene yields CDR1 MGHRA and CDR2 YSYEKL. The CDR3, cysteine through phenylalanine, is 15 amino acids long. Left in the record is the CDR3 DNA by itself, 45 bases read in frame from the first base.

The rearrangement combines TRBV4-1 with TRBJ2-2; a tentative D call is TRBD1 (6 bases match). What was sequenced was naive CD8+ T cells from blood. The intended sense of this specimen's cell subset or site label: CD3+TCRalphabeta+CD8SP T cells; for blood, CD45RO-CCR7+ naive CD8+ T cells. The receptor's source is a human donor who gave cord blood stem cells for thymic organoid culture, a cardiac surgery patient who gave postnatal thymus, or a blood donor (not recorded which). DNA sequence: TGCGCCAGCAGCCCCCCCGAGGGGGACACCGGGGAGCTGTTTTTT. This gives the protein CASSPPEGDTGELFF.